Shown below are 16 T cell receptor beta chains from a single sample sequenced in a study of cytomegalovirus exposure and HLA in healthy donors. PCR used 60 Vbeta primers and 13 Jbeta primers. Sequencing was performed with immunoSEQ multiplex PCR; in TCRdb, only in-frame clones are kept and a portion is missing. Of 130,000 to 150,000 clones listed, approximately 79% are singletons. Sequencing input: PBMCs. All receptors come from a woman in her thirties or forties in good health and CMV-seropositive.

This clone was seen more than once but under ten times. The chain couples TRBV4-2 to TRBJ2-7; perhaps TRBD2 as D (5 bases). Germline values: CDR1 LGHNA, CDR2 YNFKEQ. This CDR3 comprises 14 residues. V was shortened by 1 base and J by 6 bases, with 13 bases between the two germline ends. CDR3 bases: TGTGCCAGCAGCCAAGCCACCACTAGAGTCGAGCAGTACTTC. It encodes CASSQATTRVEQYF.

This sequence joins TRBV7-9 and TRBJ1-2, with D unclear. This CDR3 contains 13 residues. Deletions cut 3 bases from V and 8 bases from J, with 13 bases between. Germline assignment: CDR1 SEHNR and CDR2 FQNEAQ (reference sequence). CDR3 bases: TGTGCCAGCAGCTTTGGAGGGAGTGACGGCTACACCTTC. This sequence encodes CASSFGGSDGYTF.

This chain joins TRBV30 and TRBJ2-3; 9 positions agree with TRBD1. CDR3 length: 14 residues. Germline assignment: CDR1 GTSNPN and CDR2 SVGIG (reference sequence). Trimming cost V 8 bases and J 5 bases; bases outside gene matches: 11. The CDR3, as DNA: TGTGCCGGTAACAAAGGACAGGGGAGAGATACGCAGTATTTT. Protein: CAGNKGQGRDTQYF.

The sample holds a few counts of this clone. This rearrangement joins TRBV5-6 to TRBJ1-2; 10 bases are shared with TRBD1. With V trimmed by 5 bases and J by 1 base, 17 bases remained unmatched. Germline V gene data show CDR1 as SGHDT and CDR2 as YYEEEE. The length of the CDR3 is 19 residues. The CDR3 nucleotides read TGTGCCAGCAGTAACAACTTTGGACAGGGGGATCCCATTAACTATGGCTACACCTTC. This sequence encodes CASSNNFGQGDPINYGYTF.

The chain links TRBV23-1 to TRBJ2-3, with a tentative D call TRBD1 (6 bases). Being an ORF, TRBV23-1 has a function that is uncertain. This CDR3 contains 14 residues. The V end was cut by 7 bases, the J end by 2 bases, with 13 bases between. The CDR3 loop reads CASTQDRSTDTQYF. CDR3 nucleotides: TGCGCCAGCACCCAAGACAGGTCCACAGATACGCAGTATTTT.

To note about this clone: The conserved phenylalanine or tryptophan normally closing the CDR3 is absent here, so this likely arose from a read error. It is unclear where the CDR3 begins or ends on the DNA, so no DNA is shown, and the CDR3 is as TCRdb lists it. The CDR3 spells CASSQTSP. This chain links TRBV7-6 with TRBJ2-4; TRBD2 is the table's D call, not checked against the DNA. The CDR3 has 8 amino acids, counting both end residues. Germline assignment: CDR1 SGHVS and CDR2 FNYEAQ.

This chain links TRBV11-2 with TRBJ2-1, with D possibly being TRBD2 (6 bases). The length of the CDR3 is 15 residues. CDR1 and CDR2 (germline): SGHAT, FQNNGV. V was clipped by 3 bases and J by 4 bases, with 13 bases between them. In DNA form, the CDR3 reads TGTGCCAGCAGCTTGTCCCCGGCGGGGTACAATGAGCAGTTCTTC. This gives the protein CASSLSPAGYNEQFF.

The chain carries TRBV6-5 and TRBJ2-1; the match to TRBD1 covers 11 bases. V lost 10 bases to trimming and J lost 6 bases; unmatched junction nucleotides: 8. Germline lookup yields CDR1 MNHEY and CDR2 SVGAGI. This CDR3 comprises 14 residues. CDR3 residues: CATGQGALINEQFF. CDR3 sequence (DNA): TGTGCCACAGGACAGGGGGCTTTAATCAATGAGCAGTTCTTC.

The chain employs TRBV7-2 and TRBJ2-2; D is unresolved. Germline loops: CDR1 SGHTA, CDR2 FQGNSA. Trimming removed 1 base at V and 6 bases at J, with 18 bases between. This CDR3 region has 17 residues. The CDR3 loop is CASSLVLLSLGAGELFF. The CDR3, as DNA: TGTGCCAGCAGCTTAGTCCTCCTTTCCCTAGGTGCCGGGGAGCTGTTTTTT.

The chain has TRBV6-6 and TRBJ2-7; possible D gene TRBD1, 6 bases. Germline values: CDR1 MNHNY, CDR2 SVGAGI (reference sequence). V was pared by 2 bases and J by 2 bases, with 10 bases between. The length of the CDR3 is 14 residues. This CDR3 reads CASSYLQGTYEQYF. CDR3 DNA sequence: TGTGCCAGCAGTTACCTGCAGGGGACCTACGAGCAGTACTTC.

V and J are TRBV7-2 and TRBJ2-3, with 7 nucleotides matching TRBD2. Germline values: CDR1 SGHTA, CDR2 FQGNSA. V was clipped by 5 bases and J by 3 bases; unmatched bases: 8. The CDR3 length is 15 residues. DNA of the CDR3: TGTGCCAGCAGCCCCGGACTAGTGGGAACAGATACGCAGTATTTT. Translated, it gives CASSPGLVGTDTQYF.

This chain connects TRBV19 to TRBJ1-1; TRBD1 might be the D (6 bases). The germline V gene encodes CDR1 LNHDA and CDR2 SQIVND (reference sequence). V gave up 4 bases and J gave up 6 bases, with 15 bases separating them. CDR3 length: 14 amino acids. DNA of the CDR3: TGTGCCAGTAGTAATCCAGGGGTTAGGGCTGAAGCTTTCTTT. It translates to CASSNPGVRAEAFF.

In the case of this clone: In the same sample, other DNA sequences code for this CDR3. The V gene is TRBV6-5, the J gene TRBJ2-2; TRBD2 agrees at 7 bases. This CDR3 region has 14 residues. Germline values: CDR1 MNHEY, CDR2 SVGAGI. V gave up 6 bases and J gave up 3 bases; unmatched junction bases: 4. In nucleotides, the CDR3 is TGTGCCAGCAGCGGAGGGAGGGACACCGGGGAGCTGTTTTTT. Encoded protein: CASSGGRDTGELFF.

The CDR3 nucleotides read TGTGCCAGCAGCTTAACAGGGGCCGGGGATAACACTGAAGCTTTCTTT. Amino acids: CASSLTGAGDNTEAFF. The chain couples TRBV7-9 to TRBJ1-1, with 7 nucleotides matching TRBD1. CDR1 SEHNR and CDR2 FQNEAQ come from the germline V gene (reference sequence). The CDR3 extends over 16 amino acids. The V gene end was trimmed by 2 bases and the J gene end by 2 bases; junction bases not matched to a gene: 8.

The CDR3: CASSKEVDTLNTEAFF. In nucleotides, the CDR3 is TGTGCCAGCAGCAAAGAGGTCGACACTCTGAACACTGAAGCTTTCTTT. The chain employs TRBV21-1 and TRBJ1-1; the table's D call TRBD1 went unverified against the DNA. TRBV21-1 is an annotated pseudogene. The CDR3 has 16 residues.

The V and J genes are TRBV4-1 and TRBJ2-3; TRBD1 matches 8 bases. V dropped 4 bases and J dropped 0; count of bases not matched to a gene: 6. This CDR3 is built from 16 residues. Germline lookup yields CDR1 MGHRA and CDR2 YSYEKL. CDR3 nucleotide sequence: TGCGCCAGCAGCCTTGGACAGGGAGGTAGCACAGATACGCAGTATTTT. Amino acid sequence: CASSLGQGGSTDTQYF.